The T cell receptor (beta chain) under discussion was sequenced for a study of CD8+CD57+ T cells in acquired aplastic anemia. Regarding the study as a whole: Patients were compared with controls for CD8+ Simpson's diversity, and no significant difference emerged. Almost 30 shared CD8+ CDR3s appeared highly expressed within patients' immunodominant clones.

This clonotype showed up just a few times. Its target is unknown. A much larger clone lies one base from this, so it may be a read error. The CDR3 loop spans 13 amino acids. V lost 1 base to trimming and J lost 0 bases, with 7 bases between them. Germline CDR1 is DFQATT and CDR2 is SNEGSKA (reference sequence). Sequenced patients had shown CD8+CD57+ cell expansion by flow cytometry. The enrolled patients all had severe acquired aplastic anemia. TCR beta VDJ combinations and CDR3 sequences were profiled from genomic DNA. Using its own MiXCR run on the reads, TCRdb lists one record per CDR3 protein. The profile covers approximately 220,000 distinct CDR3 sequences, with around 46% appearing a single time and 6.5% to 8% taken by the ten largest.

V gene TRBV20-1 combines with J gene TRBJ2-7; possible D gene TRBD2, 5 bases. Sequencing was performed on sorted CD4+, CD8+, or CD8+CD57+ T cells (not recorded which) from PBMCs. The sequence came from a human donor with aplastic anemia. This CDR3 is CSARGGVSYEQYF. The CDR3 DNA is TGCAGTGCTAGAGGGGGAGTCTCCTACGAGCAGTACTTC.